The entry below describes one T cell receptor (beta chain). As yet, its antigen is unknown. The table came from immunoSEQ multiplex PCR; TCRdb's copy has only in-frame clones and leaves some out. The data hold about 46,000 clones, with around 30% observed a single time. The data belong to a study of tumour-infiltrating T cells in Burkitt lymphoma. Study in general: Patients covered every epidemiological subtype of Burkitt lymphoma. Repertoire clonality predicted overall and progression-free survival.

The germline V gene encodes CDR1 SQVTM and CDR2 ANQGSEA. V dropped 7 bases and J dropped 3; count of bases not matched to a gene: 10. The CDR3 is 14 amino acids. General study results and limits: Many Burkitt lymphoma patients shared several public clonotypes.

The receptor's source is a human donor with Burkitt lymphoma. Source material: tumor tissue. The rearrangement links TRBV29-1 to TRBJ1-2, with 8 bases matching TRBD1. DNA for the CDR3: TGCAGCGGCAGGGACAGGTTTTGTTACTATGGCTACACCTTC. Its protein product is CSGRDRFCYYGYTF.